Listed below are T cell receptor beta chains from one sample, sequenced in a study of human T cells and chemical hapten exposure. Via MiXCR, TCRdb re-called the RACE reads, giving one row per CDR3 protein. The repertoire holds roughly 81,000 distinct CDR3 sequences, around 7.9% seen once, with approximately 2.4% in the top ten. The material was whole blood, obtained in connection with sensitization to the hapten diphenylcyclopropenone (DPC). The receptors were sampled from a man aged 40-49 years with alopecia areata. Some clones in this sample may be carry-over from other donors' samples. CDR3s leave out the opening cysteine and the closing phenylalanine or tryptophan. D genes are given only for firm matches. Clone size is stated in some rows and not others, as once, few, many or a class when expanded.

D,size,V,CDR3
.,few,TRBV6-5,ASVGGPGYGYT
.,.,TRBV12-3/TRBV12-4,ASSEVPRRAPDTQY
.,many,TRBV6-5,ASSQSAWGNQPQH
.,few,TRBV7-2,ASSRRGSQDAPYEQY
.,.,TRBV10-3,AISESERHADTQY
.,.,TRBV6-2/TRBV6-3,ASSYPEVDTQY
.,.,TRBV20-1,SASQPMTSTDTQY
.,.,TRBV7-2,ASSLGGGLYNEQF
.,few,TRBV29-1,SVAGIEAYEQY
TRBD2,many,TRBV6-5,ASSSAGSSTDTQY
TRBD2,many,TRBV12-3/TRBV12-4,ASSSLAGVSDTQY
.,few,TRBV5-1,ASSLTSADTQY
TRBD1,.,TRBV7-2,ASSLLFNRGRADSPLH
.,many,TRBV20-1,SASTDHNYEQY
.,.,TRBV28,ASSGGGSFDEQF